This T cell receptor (beta chain) was found in a study of response to subunit inactivated influenza vaccine (dated by TCRdb to 2017 to 2018). The study in broad terms: Deep quantitative T cell receptor repertoire profiling was used in the study to track responses to a trivalent subunit inactivated influenza vaccine.

Receptor libraries were prepared by RT-PCR. TCRdb names Illumina HiSeq 2500 as the instrument used. TCRdb took the public reads, trimmed them with fastp at Q25, ran MiXCR for clone calling and kept in-frame beta chains. Entries that share a CDR3 protein sequence are merged under the most common genes and DNA. For this sample there are around 480,000 distinct CDR3 sequences; approximately 15% appear just once. Of the sample, over 2.5% falls within the top ten clones. This clonotype was picked up a small number of times. Its cognate antigen has yet to be identified. Base qualities are not at hand, and no much larger clone is one base apart. Study-level results and caveats: According to the authors, only a limited number of new T cells may be recruited by each seasonal influenza vaccination.

Material: CD4+ T cells sorted from PBMCs, obtained around 25 months after vaccination. The sequence was collected from a man aged 50-75 years who received an inactivated influenza vaccine. Donor details come from another sample of the same person, matched by shared clones.

The DNA sequence is given as TGTGCCATCAGTGGGGACAGTGTTGACTATGGCTACACCTTC. It translates as CAISGDSVDYGYTF. The sequence is built from TRBV10-3 and TRBJ1-2; 7 nucleotides in the junction match TRBD1. CDR3 length: 14 amino acids, cysteine to phenylalanine. Of the read, only the CDR3 DNA is kept; its 42 bases are in frame from base 1. Trimmed from V: 4 bases; trimmed from J: 3 bases; junction bases lacking a gene match: 5. CDR1 and CDR2 are read off the germline V gene as ENHRY and SYGVKD.